What follows are 28 T cell receptor beta chains derived from one specimen sequenced in a study of cytomegalovirus exposure and HLA in healthy donors. Both 60 Vbeta primers and 13 Jbeta primers went into the PCR. The repertoire was sequenced with immunoSEQ multiplex PCR; TCRdb's copy has only in-frame clones and lacks some. Of around 150,000 clones in the sample, 70% to 80% are singletons; the top ten hold 5% to 6.5%. Sequenced input: PBMCs. These receptors were taken from a man aged 45-60 years in good health and CMV-seropositive.

This sequence joins TRBV19 and TRBJ2-7; D remains ambiguous. Trimming cost V 5 bases and J 0 bases, with 8 bases left between them. This CDR3 is built from 13 residues. Germline V gives CDR1 LNHDA, CDR2 SQIVND (reference sequence). CDR3 nucleotides: TGTGCCAGTAGTGCGCTCCTCTCCTACGAGCAGTACTTC. Amino acids: CASSALLSYEQYF.

This chain connects TRBV2 to TRBJ2-5, with 10 bases matching TRBD1. Germline V CDR1 and CDR2: SNHLY, FYNNEI. With 7 bases clipped from V and 4 bases from J, the junction kept 6 bases outside the gene matches. CDR3 size: 14 residues. The CDR3 protein is CASNTGTGAETQYF. CDR3 coding DNA: TGTGCCAGCAATACCGGGACAGGGGCAGAGACCCAGTACTTC.

This chain links TRBV9 with TRBJ2-5, with 10 bases matching TRBD2. Germline lookup yields CDR1 SGDLS and CDR2 YYNGEE. The junction had 8 bases not matched to a gene; V was cut back by 2 bases and J by 4 bases. The CDR3 loop spans 16 amino acids. CDR3 DNA sequence: TGTGCCAGCAGCGTGTCTAGCGGGAGTATAGGAGAGACCCAGTACTTC. Amino acids: CASSVSSGSIGETQYF.

J is TRBJ2-5 and V is TRBV19, with a tentative D call TRBD2 (6 bases). Germline V gives CDR1 LNHDA, CDR2 SQIVND (reference sequence). V was clipped by 8 bases and J by 4 bases, with 17 bases between them. The CDR3 loop spans 14 amino acids. The CDR3 loop is CASSLTGERETQYF. The DNA for the CDR3 is TGTGCCAGTTCCCTCACGGGAGAGAGAGAGACCCAGTACTTC.

This chain joins TRBV5-1 and TRBJ2-3, with 7 bases fitting TRBD1. The V and J ends lost 2 bases and 3 bases, in that order; junction bases with no gene match: 3. This CDR3 is 14 amino acids long. CDR1 is SGHRS, CDR2 YFSETQ, per germline. CDR3 protein: CASSFTGETDTQYF. For the CDR3, the DNA is TGCGCCAGCAGCTTTACAGGGGAAACAGATACGCAGTATTTT.

The chain has TRBV2 and TRBJ2-2; D uncertain. The CDR3 is 16 residues long. Germline lookup yields CDR1 SNHLY and CDR2 FYNNEI. Trimming left V 1 base short and J 0 bases short, with 9 bases between. The CDR3 spells CASSEVAATNTGELFF. The CDR3 DNA is TGTGCCAGCAGTGAAGTGGCGGCAACGAACACCGGGGAGCTGTTTTTT.

This clone turned up a few times. The chain joins TRBV6-1 to TRBJ1-3, with D perhaps TRBD1 (6 bases). V gave up 8 bases and J gave up 2 bases, with 16 bases separating them. This CDR3 is built from 15 residues. Germline loops: CDR1 MNHNS, CDR2 SASEGT. The CDR3 DNA is TGTGCCAGCCTACAGGGTGTGCTCGCTGGAAACACCATATATTTT. This encodes CASLQGVLAGNTIYF.

The chain recombines TRBV27 with TRBJ1-1, with TRBD1 matching 9 bases. Looked up from germline, CDR1 is MNHEY and CDR2 is SMNVEV (reference sequence). V shed 8 bases, J shed 5 bases, and the junction held 12 bases outside the gene matches. There are 15 residues in the CDR3. CDR3: CASHLVGTGRTEAFF. The CDR3 DNA reads as TGTGCCAGCCACCTGGTGGGGACAGGGAGGACTGAAGCTTTCTTT.

The chain joins TRBV30 to TRBJ1-1; weak D call: TRBD1 (5 bases). The germline gives CDR1 GTSNPN, CDR2 SVGIG (reference sequence). V lost 6 bases and J lost 3, with 14 bases in between. The CDR3 extends over 13 amino acids. The CDR3 bases are TGTGCCTGCGTCGGGGGGTCGGACACTGAAGCTTTCTTT. Translation: CACVGGSDTEAFF.

The chain carries TRBV5-1 and TRBJ1-4; 7 bases agree with TRBD1. After removal of 4 bases from V and 3 bases from J, the junction contained 6 bases not matched to a gene. Germline-derived CDR1 and CDR2 are SGHRS and YFSETQ. The CDR3 length is 15 residues. The CDR3 coding sequence is TGCGCCAGCAGCCCAGGACAGGTTGCTAATGAAAAACTGTTTTTT. It is translated as CASSPGQVANEKLFF.

This rearrangement joins TRBV29-1 to TRBJ1-2; 11 bases line up with TRBD1. The length of the CDR3 is 13 residues. The germline V gene has CDR1 SQVTM and CDR2 ANQGSEA. V dropped 4 bases and J dropped 3; count of bases not matched to a gene: 1. In nucleotides, the CDR3 is TGCAGCGTTGCGGGACAGGGGGACTATGGCTACACCTTC. Translating gives CSVAGQGDYGYTF.

This clone has more than one count but fewer than ten. The DNA for the CDR3 is TGCGCCAGCAGCTTAACGGGAGGGCCGACAGATACGCAGTATTTT. Encoded protein: CASSLTGGPTDTQYF. The chain employs TRBV5-1 and TRBJ2-3, with 8 bases fitting TRBD2. The CDR3 consists of 15 residues. The junction had 5 bases not matched to a gene; V was cut back by 2 bases and J by 3 bases. The germline gives CDR1 SGHRS, CDR2 YFSETQ.

The V gene is TRBV19, the J gene TRBJ1-6; 7 bases agree with TRBD1. The CDR3 covers 15 residues. Per the germline V gene, CDR1 is LNHDA and CDR2 is SQIVND (reference sequence). The junction had 7 bases not matched to a gene; V was cut back by 4 bases and J by 7 bases. CDR3 sequence (DNA): TGTGCCAGTAGTACCCGACAGGGAGGAAATTCACCCCTCCACTTT. Residues: CASSTRQGGNSPLHF.

This rearrangement joins TRBV19 to TRBJ2-1; D is uncertain. This CDR3 has 14 residues. The V gene's germline CDR1 is LNHDA and CDR2 SQIVND (reference sequence). V lost 4 bases, J lost 3 bases, and 10 bases lay in between. The CDR3 DNA follows: TGTGCCAGTAGTACGACTGCGGACTACAATGAGCAGTTCTTC. As protein: CASSTTADYNEQFF.

V and J are TRBV28 and TRBJ2-7; D remains ambiguous. The CDR3 sequence is 14 residues long. Trimming cost V 1 base and J 2 bases, with 9 bases left between them. CDR1 is MDHEN, CDR2 SYDVKM, per germline. CDR3 sequence reads: CASSLLARAYEQYF. In DNA, the CDR3 is TGTGCCAGCAGTTTATTAGCTCGGGCCTACGAGCAGTACTTC. Combining the CDR3 with reference TRBV28 and TRBJ2-7 gives the whole variable domain DVKVTQSSRYLVKRTGEKVFLECVQDMDHENMFWYRQDPGLGLRLIYFSYDVKMKEKGDIPEGYSVSREKKERFSLILESASTNQTSMYLCASSLLARAYEQYFGPGTRLTVT.

This rearrangement joins TRBV10-3 to TRBJ2-1; D is unresolved. Germline CDR1 and CDR2: ENHRY and SYGVKD. The germline V and J ends were trimmed by 2 bases and 8 bases, with 4 bases remaining between them. The CDR3 length is 11 residues. The CDR3 sequence is CAISEGHEQFF. The CDR3 DNA sequence: TGTGCCATCAGTGAGGGCCATGAGCAGTTCTTC.

The chain uses TRBV5-1 and TRBJ2-3, with 11 nucleotides matching TRBD1. Germline V gene data show CDR1 as SGHRS and CDR2 as YFSETQ. V gave up 5 bases and J gave up 4 bases; unmatched junction bases: 6. This CDR3 comprises 15 residues. The CDR3 loop reads CASRKGTGGPDTQYF. The CDR3 DNA is TGCGCCAGCAGAAAGGGGACAGGGGGTCCAGATACGCAGTATTTT.

The gene calls are TRBV6-5 and TRBJ1-1; TRBD1 aligns across 7 bases. Germline V gene data show CDR1 as MNHEY and CDR2 as SVGAGI. With 6 bases clipped from V and 4 bases from J, the junction kept 8 bases outside the gene matches. The CDR3 is 14 residues long. CDR3 sequence: CASRLLGQTTEAFF. DNA for the CDR3: TGTGCCAGCAGGCTACTGGGACAGACCACTGAAGCTTTCTTT.

This chain connects TRBV5-1 to TRBJ1-1; D not certain. Trimming removed 4 bases at V and 5 bases at J, with 15 bases between. Germline V lookup: CDR1 SGHRS, CDR2 YFSETQ. This CDR3 comprises 14 residues. CDR3 amino acids: CASSLDRVGTEAFF. The CDR3 DNA sequence: TGCGCCAGCAGCCTGGATCGGGTCGGGACTGAAGCTTTCTTT.

The chain uses TRBV7-2 and TRBJ2-2; D ambiguous. From germline, CDR1 is SGHTA and CDR2 FQGNSA. Trimming removed 1 base at V and 8 bases at J, with 8 bases between. The CDR3 contains 13 residues. CDR3 loop: CASSLGSFGELFF. CDR3 nucleotide sequence: TGTGCCAGCAGCTTAGGTTCCTTTGGGGAGCTGTTTTTT.

Comments on this clone: Relative to the germline gene, one junction end is altered; a read error may explain this. The rearrangement joins TRBV28 to TRBJ1-5; D call uncertain. The germline V gene has CDR1 MDHEN and CDR2 SYDVKM. CDR3 length equals 14 residues. The CDR3 region is CASSFGGSNQPQHF. CDR3 nucleotides: TGTGCCAGCAGTTTTGGTGGGAGCAACCAGCCCCAGCATTTT.

This chain links TRBV27 with TRBJ1-5; unclear D gene. The CDR3 has 13 amino acids. Germline lookup yields CDR1 MNHEY and CDR2 SMNVEV (reference sequence). V shed 4 bases and J shed 1 base, with 5 bases lying between them. The CDR3 nucleotides read TGTGCCAGCAGTTCACGGAGCAATCAGCCCCAGCATTTT. Its protein product is CASSSRSNQPQHF.

J is TRBJ1-1 and V is TRBV6-5, with 7 bases that match TRBD1. Looked up from germline, CDR1 is MNHEY and CDR2 is SVGAGI. The CDR3 is 15 amino acids. The junction had 6 bases not matched to a gene; V was cut back by 2 bases and J by 3 bases. The CDR3 coding sequence is TGTGCCAGCAGTTACCTCGGGACAGTAGACACTGAAGCTTTCTTT. It translates to CASSYLGTVDTEAFF.

The genes are TRBV27 and TRBJ2-3, with D uncertain. Germline V gives CDR1 MNHEY, CDR2 SMNVEV (reference sequence). V gave up 3 bases and J gave up 4 bases, with 14 bases separating them. This CDR3 region has 15 residues. The CDR3 coding sequence is TGTGCCAGCAGTTTGGTTGGAGCAAATCCAGATACGCAGTATTTT. Translating gives CASSLVGANPDTQYF.

This clone was counted between two and nine times. This chain uses TRBV28 with TRBJ2-7, with TRBD1 matching 8 bases. Per germline, CDR1 MDHEN and CDR2 SYDVKM. Trimming removed 5 bases from V and 6 bases from J; junction bases left unmatched: 9. The length of the CDR3 is 14 residues. CDR3 loop: CASSDRTGLSEQYF. The CDR3, as DNA: TGTGCCAGCAGTGACAGGACAGGGCTCTCCGAGCAGTACTTC.

The chain recombines TRBV2 with TRBJ1-5, with D hard to call. CDR1 and CDR2 (germline): SNHLY, FYNNEI. With 4 bases removed from V and 7 bases from J, the gap between germline ends came to 8 bases. CDR3 length: 12 residues. The CDR3 nucleotides are TGTGCCAGCAGTGTGATGAGCCAGCCCCAGCATTTT. It yields the protein CASSVMSQPQHF. Full variable domain (rest looked up from reference TRBV2 and TRBJ1-5): EPEVTQTPSHQVTQMGQEVILRCVPISNHLYFYWYRQILGQKVEFLVSFYNNEISEKSEIFDDQFSVERPDGSNFTLKIRSTKLEDSAMYFCASSVMSQPQHFGDGTRLSIL.

In this sample, this clone turned up once. The V and J genes are TRBV30 and TRBJ2-1; 13 positions agree with TRBD2. There are 14 residues in the CDR3. Germline CDR1 and CDR2: GTSNPN and SVGIG (reference sequence). Unmatched junction bases numbered 5, after V lost 2 bases and J lost 10 bases. The CDR3 DNA sequence: TGTGCCTGGAGTTCCGGGACTAGCGGGATCGAGCAGTTCTTC. Encoded protein: CAWSSGTSGIEQFF.

The V call is TRBV13, the J call TRBJ1-1, with D possibly matching TRBD1 (5 bases). The CDR3 sequence is 14 residues long. Trimming took off 5 bases at V and 3 bases at J, with 13 bases between the two ends. Germline V gene lookup returns CDR1 PRHDT and CDR2 FYEKMQ (reference sequence). Here the CDR3 reads CASSKIGDYTEAFF. The CDR3, as DNA: TGTGCCAGCAGCAAAATTGGGGACTACACTGAAGCTTTCTTT.